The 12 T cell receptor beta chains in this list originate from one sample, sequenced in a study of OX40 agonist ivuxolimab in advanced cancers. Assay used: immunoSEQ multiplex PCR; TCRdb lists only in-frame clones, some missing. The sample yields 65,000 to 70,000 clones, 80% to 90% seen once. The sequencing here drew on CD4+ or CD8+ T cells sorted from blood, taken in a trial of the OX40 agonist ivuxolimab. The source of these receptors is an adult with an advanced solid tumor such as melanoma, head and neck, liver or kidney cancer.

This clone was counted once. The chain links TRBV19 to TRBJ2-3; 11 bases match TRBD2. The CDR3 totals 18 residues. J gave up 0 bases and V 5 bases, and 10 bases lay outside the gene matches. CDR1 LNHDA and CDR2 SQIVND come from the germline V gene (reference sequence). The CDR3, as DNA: TGTGCCAGTAGTTTCCGACTAGCGGGGCCCACGAGCACAGATACGCAGTATTTT. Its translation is CASSFRLAGPTSTDTQYF.

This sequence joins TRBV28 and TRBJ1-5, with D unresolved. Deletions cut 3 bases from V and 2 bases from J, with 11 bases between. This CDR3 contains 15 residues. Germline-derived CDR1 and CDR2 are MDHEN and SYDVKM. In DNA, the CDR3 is TGTGCCAGCAGTTTTGCTCGGAAGGGCAATCAGCCCCAGCATTTT. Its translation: CASSFARKGNQPQHF. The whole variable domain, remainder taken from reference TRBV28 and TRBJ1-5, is DVKVTQSSRYLVKRTGEKVFLECVQDMDHENMFWYRQDPGLGLRLIYFSYDVKMKEKGDIPEGYSVSREKKERFSLILESASTNQTSMYLCASSFARKGNQPQHFGDGTRLSIL.

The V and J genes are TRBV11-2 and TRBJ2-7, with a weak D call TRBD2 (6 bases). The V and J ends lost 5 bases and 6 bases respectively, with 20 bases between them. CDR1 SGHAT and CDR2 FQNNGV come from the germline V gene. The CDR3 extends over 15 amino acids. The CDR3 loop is CASSENGRGFGEQYF. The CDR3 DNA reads TGTGCCAGCAGCGAAAACGGGAGAGGGTTTGGCGAGCAGTACTTC.

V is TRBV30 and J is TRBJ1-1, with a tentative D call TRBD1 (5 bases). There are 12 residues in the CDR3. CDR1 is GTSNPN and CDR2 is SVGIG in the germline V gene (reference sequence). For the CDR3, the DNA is TGTGCTCGGGGGACCGTCAACACTGAAGCTTTCTTT. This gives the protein CARGTVNTEAFF.

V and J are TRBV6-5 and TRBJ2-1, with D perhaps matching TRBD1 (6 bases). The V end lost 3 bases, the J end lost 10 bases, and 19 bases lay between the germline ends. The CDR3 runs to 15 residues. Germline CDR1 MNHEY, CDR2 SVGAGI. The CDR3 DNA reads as TGTGCCAGCAGTTATCATAATCTACAGGGACGGGAGCAGTTCTTC. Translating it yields CASSYHNLQGREQFF.

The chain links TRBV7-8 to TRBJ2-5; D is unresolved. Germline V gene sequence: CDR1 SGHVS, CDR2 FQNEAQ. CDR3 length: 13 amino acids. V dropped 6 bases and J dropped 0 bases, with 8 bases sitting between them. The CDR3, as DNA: TGTGCCAGCAGTTCAGTGAACCAAGAGACCCAGTACTTC. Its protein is CASSSVNQETQYF.

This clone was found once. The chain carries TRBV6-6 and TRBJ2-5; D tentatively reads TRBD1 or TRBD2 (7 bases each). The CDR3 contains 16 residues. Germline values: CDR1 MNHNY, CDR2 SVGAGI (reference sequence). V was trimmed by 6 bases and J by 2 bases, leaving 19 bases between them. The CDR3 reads CASSQGGEKWQETQYF. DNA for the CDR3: TGTGCCAGCAGCCAGGGGGGGGAGAAATGGCAAGAGACCCAGTACTTC.

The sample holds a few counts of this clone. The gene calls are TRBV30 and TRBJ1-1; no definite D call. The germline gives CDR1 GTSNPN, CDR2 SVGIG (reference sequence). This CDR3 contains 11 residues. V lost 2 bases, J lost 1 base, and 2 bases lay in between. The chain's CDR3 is CAWSRNTEAFF. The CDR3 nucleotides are TGTGCCTGGAGTCGGAACACTGAAGCTTTCTTT.

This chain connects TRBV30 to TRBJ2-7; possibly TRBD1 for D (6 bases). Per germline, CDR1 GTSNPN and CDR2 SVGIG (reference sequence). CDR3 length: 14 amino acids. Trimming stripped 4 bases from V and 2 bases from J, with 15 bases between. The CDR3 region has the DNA TGTGCCTGGAAGTTTGGACAGCTAACCTACGAGCAGTACTTC. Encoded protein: CAWKFGQLTYEQYF.

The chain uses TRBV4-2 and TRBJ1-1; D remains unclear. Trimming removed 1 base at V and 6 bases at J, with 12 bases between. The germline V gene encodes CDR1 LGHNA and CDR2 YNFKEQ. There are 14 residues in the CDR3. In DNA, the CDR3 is TGTGCCAGCAGCCAAGTAGGGAGGTCTTCTGAAGCTTTCTTT. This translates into CASSQVGRSSEAFF.

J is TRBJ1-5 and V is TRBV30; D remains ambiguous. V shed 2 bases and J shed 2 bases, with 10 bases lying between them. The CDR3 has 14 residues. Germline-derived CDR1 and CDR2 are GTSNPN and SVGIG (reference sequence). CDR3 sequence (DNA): TGTGCCTGGAGTAATGTCGGCGGCAATCAGCCCCAGCATTTT. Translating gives CAWSNVGGNQPQHF. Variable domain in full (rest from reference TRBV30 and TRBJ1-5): SQTIHQWPATLVQPVGSPLSLECTVEGTSNPNLYWYRQAAGRGLQLLFYSVGIGQISSEVPQNLSASRPQDRQFILSSKKLLLSDSGFYLCAWSNVGGNQPQHFGDGTRLSIL.

The CDR3 DNA is TGTGCCAGCAGCCGCGGACAGGGGGATATGTATGGCTACACCTTC. Encoded protein: CASSRGQGDMYGYTF. The V call is TRBV11-2, the J call TRBJ1-2; 10 bases agree with TRBD1. Germline values: CDR1 SGHAT, CDR2 FQNNGV. Trimming removed 5 bases from V and 5 bases from J; junction bases left unmatched: 8. The CDR3 length is 15 residues.